One and the same sample provided the 20 T cell receptor beta chains below, sequenced in a study of molecular identifiers for immune sequencing clone quantification. TCRdb reanalysed the PCR reads using MiXCR and keeps one entry per CDR3 protein. The sample comprises roughly 90,000 distinct CDR3 sequences, 15% to 20% of which are singletons, and about 0.85% rests with the top ten. The sample was naive CD8+ T cells from blood, with Jurkat cell RNA spiked in. The sample's subset: FACS-sorted CD8+CD4-CCR7+CD45RA+ naive T cells. All receptors come from a human donor in good health. Some libraries in this study had Jurkat cell RNA spiked in.

Notes on this clonotype: The CDR3 ends on some other residue instead of the conserved phenylalanine or tryptophan, so this is likely a read error. The chain links TRBV29-1 to TRBJ1-1; no firm D call. The germline V gene encodes CDR1 SQVTM and CDR2 ANQGSEA. V was trimmed by 7 bases and J by 5 bases, leaving 17 bases between them. CDR3 size: 13 residues. Written as DNA, the CDR3 is TGCAGCGCTGGCCCCGGGGAGGAGACTGAAGCTTTCCTT. This gives the protein CSAGPGEETEAFL.

This clonotype appeared many times. The chain recombines TRBV4-1 with TRBJ1-6, with D maybe TRBD1 (6 bases). CDR1 and CDR2 (germline): MGHRA, YSYEKL. V was trimmed by 2 bases and J by 11 bases, leaving 22 bases between them. CDR3 size: 17 residues. The CDR3 spells CASSQLGSGTSDPPLHF. The CDR3, as DNA: TGCGCCAGCAGCCAACTGGGATCCGGGACAAGCGACCCACCCCTCCACTTT.

Many counts were recorded for this clonotype. CDR3 loop: CASADRDSGRSYNEQFF. The CDR3 DNA reads as TGTGCCAGCGCCGACAGGGATAGCGGGCGCTCCTACAATGAGCAGTTCTTC. This chain uses TRBV11-3 with TRBJ2-1; TRBD1 or TRBD2 may be the D gene (7 bases each). CDR3 length equals 17 residues. Trimming left V 8 bases short and J 0 bases short, with 20 bases between. Germline lookup yields CDR1 SGHNT and CDR2 YENEEA.

V is TRBV7-6 and J is TRBJ2-7; 9 bases map to TRBD1. Germline V CDR1 and CDR2: SGHVS, FNYEAQ. CDR3 length equals 13 residues. With 5 bases clipped from V and 9 bases from J, the junction kept 8 bases outside the gene matches. The CDR3 reads CASSAGTGMLQYF. As DNA, the CDR3 is TGTGCCAGCAGCGCGGGGACAGGGATGTTGCAGTACTTC. The variable domain in full, with the rest retrieved from reference TRBV7-6 and TRBJ2-7, is GAGVSQSPRYKVTKRGQDVALRCDPISGHVSLYWYRQALGQGPEFLTYFNYEAQQDKSGLPNDRFSAERPEGSISTLTIQRTEQRDSAMYRCASSAGTGMLQYFGPGTRLTVT.

At least ten counts were recorded for this clonotype. The rearrangement joins TRBV5-1 to TRBJ2-2; maybe TRBD1 (6 bases). V was clipped by 4 bases and J by 1 base, with 8 bases between them. From germline, CDR1 is SGHRS and CDR2 YFSETQ. This CDR3 comprises 14 residues. The CDR3 sequence: CASSKGQNTGELFF. The CDR3 DNA sequence: TGCGCCAGCAGCAAGGGACAGAACACCGGGGAGCTGTTTTTT. The full variable domain, in which reference TRBV5-1 and TRBJ2-2 provide the parts outside the CDR3, is KAGVTQTPRYLIKTRGQQVTLSCSPISGHRSVSWYQQTPGQGLQFLFEYFSETQRNKGNFPGRFSGRQFSNSRSEMNVSTLELGDSALYLCASSKGQNTGELFFGEGSRLTVL.

This clonotype has only a few counts. This chain joins TRBV19 and TRBJ1-1, with D possibly being TRBD1 (6 bases). V was pared by 8 bases and J by 4 bases, with 14 bases between. CDR1 is LNHDA, CDR2 SQIVND, per germline (reference sequence). The CDR3 covers 13 residues. The CDR3 is CASGEGGVTEAFF. DNA for the CDR3: TGTGCCAGTGGAGAGGGGGGAGTCACTGAAGCTTTCTTT.

This clonotype was picked up many times. The chain has TRBV7-9 and TRBJ1-1; no firm D call. The CDR3 totals 13 residues. The germline CDR1 and CDR2 sequences are SEHNR and FQNEAQ (reference sequence). Trimming shortened V by 3 bases and J by 6 bases, and 11 bases separated the two germline ends. The CDR3 DNA sequence: TGTGCCAGCAGCTTTTCTGTGAGCGCTGAAGCTTTCTTT. This translates into CASSFSVSAEAFF. Complete variable domain (other parts from reference TRBV7-9 and TRBJ1-1): DTGVSQNPRHKITKRGQNVTFRCDPISEHNRLYWYRQTLGQGPEFLTYFQNEAQLEKSRLLSDRFSAERPKGSFSTLEIQRTEQGDSAMYLCASSFSVSAEAFFGQGTRLTVV.

This clonotype came up many times. V gene TRBV28 combines with J gene TRBJ2-3; D unclear. This CDR3 is 15 amino acids long. Germline-derived CDR1 and CDR2 are MDHEN and SYDVKM. Trimming cost V 7 bases and J 2 bases, with 16 bases left between them. The CDR3 sequence: CASTPLADNTDTQYF. The DNA for the CDR3 is TGTGCCAGCACCCCCCTCGCAGACAACACAGATACGCAGTATTTT. Combining the CDR3 with reference TRBV28 and TRBJ2-3 gives the whole variable domain DVKVTQSSRYLVKRTGEKVFLECVQDMDHENMFWYRQDPGLGLRLIYFSYDVKMKEKGDIPEGYSVSREKKERFSLILESASTNQTSMYLCASTPLADNTDTQYFGPGTRLTVL.

This clonotype was counted many times. The V gene is TRBV29-1, the J gene TRBJ2-7; 14 positions agree with TRBD2. Trimming cost V 7 bases and J 5 bases; bases outside gene matches: 10. Looked up from germline, CDR1 is SQVTM and CDR2 is ANQGSEA. The CDR3 is 15 amino acids. CDR3 loop: CSALGGTSGSNEQYF. For the CDR3, the DNA is TGCAGCGCCCTTGGTGGGACTAGCGGGAGTAACGAGCAGTACTTC.

This clonotype was seen ten or more times. One end of the junction does not line up with germline, which may come from a read error. This chain uses TRBV6-2 or TRBV6-3 with TRBJ2-3; 7 nucleotides align to TRBD2. From germline, CDR1 is MNHEY and CDR2 SVGEGT. The CDR3 is 14 residues long. CDR3: CASSYDWEGWEDFF. The CDR3 DNA reads TGTGCCAGCAGTTACGATTGGGAGGGTTGGGAGGACTTTTTT.

This clonotype occurred a few times. The rearrangement joins TRBV19 to TRBJ2-1; D possibly corresponds to TRBD1 (6 bases). The CDR3 totals 18 residues. Germline loops: CDR1 LNHDA, CDR2 SQIVND (reference sequence). The V end was cut by 7 bases, the J end by 5 bases, with 27 bases between. The CDR3 region has the DNA TGTGCCAGTACCCCAGGGGACCCGGTCCGCTCTAACCACAATGAGCAGTTCTTC. As protein: CASTPGDPVRSNHNEQFF.

This clonotype was seen repeatedly, ten times or more. This chain uses TRBV5-4 with TRBJ2-3; D gene ambiguous. The V end was cut by 0 bases, the J end by 4 bases, with 3 bases between. CDR1 SGHNT and CDR2 YYREEE come from the germline V gene (reference sequence). The CDR3 runs to 12 residues. The CDR3 DNA follows: TGTGCCAGCAGCTTGGTTTCAGATACGCAGTATTTT. Translated: CASSLVSDTQYF.

With respect to this clonotype: A much larger clone differs by one base, so this may be a read error. The V call is TRBV19, the J call TRBJ2-1, with 9 bases lining up with TRBD2. The length of the CDR3 is 17 residues. In germline, CDR1 is LNHDA, CDR2 SQIVND (reference sequence). The CDR3, as DNA: TGTGCCAGTAGTATAAGTAGTGGGGGACTAGCCTACAGTGAGCAGTCCTTC. Protein sequence: CASSISSGGLAYSEQSF.

This clonotype was found many times. V and J are TRBV5-1 and TRBJ2-3, with 9 bases identical to TRBD1. J lost 5 bases, V lost 6 bases, and 10 bases had no gene match. Germline V lookup: CDR1 SGHRS, CDR2 YFSETQ. CDR3 length: 15 amino acids. CDR3 in amino acids: CASNNLQGAEDTQYF. The CDR3 region has the DNA TGCGCCAGCAACAACTTACAGGGGGCAGAAGATACGCAGTATTTT.

This clonotype was picked up many times. The rearrangement joins TRBV5-5 to TRBJ1-1; no clear D. Per germline, CDR1 SGHKS and CDR2 YYEKEE (reference sequence). The CDR3 extends over 14 amino acids. V was shortened by 6 bases and J by 3 bases, with 15 bases between the two germline ends. CDR3 loop: CASNPGWDYTEAFF. CDR3 nucleotides: TGTGCCAGCAACCCGGGATGGGATTACACTGAAGCTTTCTTT.

Of note for this clonotype: Being one base from a much bigger clone, this may be a read error. The conserved closing phenylalanine or tryptophan is absent in this CDR3, likely reflecting a read error. The chain is built from TRBV7-2 and TRBJ2-7; 8 positions agree with TRBD1. Trimming removed 0 bases from V and 2 bases from J; junction bases left unmatched: 9. There are 17 residues in the CDR3. Germline V gene data show CDR1 as SGHTA and CDR2 as FQGNSA. Here the CDR3 DNA reads TGTGCCAGCAGCTTAGCGGGGACAGGTAAAGAGGCCTACGAGCAGTACTCC. Translation gives CASSLAGTGKEAYEQYS.

This clonotype was counted many times. The chain carries TRBV2 and TRBJ1-5; the match to TRBD1 covers 8 bases. CDR1 is SNHLY and CDR2 is FYNNEI in the germline V gene. CDR3 length equals 15 residues. V lost 5 bases and J lost 4; bases outside the gene matches: 7. The CDR3 protein is CASSNQGAENQPQHF. Written as DNA, the CDR3 is TGTGCCAGCAGTAATCAGGGGGCCGAGAATCAGCCCCAGCATTTT.

This clonotype was seen many times. The chain joins TRBV27 to TRBJ2-5, with TRBD2 matching 11 bases. Germline V gene sequence: CDR1 MNHEY, CDR2 SMNVEV (reference sequence). V gave up 3 bases and J gave up 5 bases; unmatched junction bases: 8. This CDR3 comprises 16 residues. The CDR3 DNA is TGTGCCAGCAGTTTCCAGGTAGCGGGGGGGCTCGAGACCCAGTACTTC. Residues: CASSFQVAGGLETQYF.

There are many counts of this clonotype. The V call is TRBV7-6, the J call TRBJ2-5, with D perhaps matching TRBD2 (5 bases). Germline V lookup: CDR1 SGHVS, CDR2 FNYEAQ. There are 14 residues in the CDR3. Trimming pared 2 bases from V and 1 base from J, leaving 8 bases between. CDR3 bases: TGTGCCAGCAGCTTAAATGCGGGCCAAGAGACCCAGTACTTC. This gives the protein CASSLNAGQETQYF. Full variable domain (outside the CDR3, taken from reference TRBV7-6 and TRBJ2-5): GAGVSQSPRYKVTKRGQDVALRCDPISGHVSLYWYRQALGQGPEFLTYFNYEAQQDKSGLPNDRFSAERPEGSISTLTIQRTEQRDSAMYRCASSLNAGQETQYFGPGTRLLVL.

The rearrangement joins TRBV6-2 or TRBV6-3 to TRBJ2-3; the D is unclear. V was cut by 8 bases and J by 6 bases, with 15 bases left in between. CDR3 length equals 13 residues. The germline gives CDR1 MNHEY, CDR2 SVGEGT. The CDR3 reads CASPPTYWDTQYF. For the CDR3, the DNA is TGTGCCAGCCCCCCTACTTACTGGGATACGCAGTATTTT.